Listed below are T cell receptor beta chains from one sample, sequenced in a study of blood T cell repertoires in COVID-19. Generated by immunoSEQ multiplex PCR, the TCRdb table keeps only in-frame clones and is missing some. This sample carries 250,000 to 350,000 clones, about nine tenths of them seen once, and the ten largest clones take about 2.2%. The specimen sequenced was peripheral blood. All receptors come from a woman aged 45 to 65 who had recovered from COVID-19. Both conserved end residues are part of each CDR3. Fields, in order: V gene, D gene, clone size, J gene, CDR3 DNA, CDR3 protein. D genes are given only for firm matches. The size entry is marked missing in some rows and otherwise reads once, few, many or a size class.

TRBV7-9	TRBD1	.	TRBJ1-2	TGTGCCAGCAGCTTAGGACAGGGGGCCGACTACACCTTC	CASSLGQGADYTF
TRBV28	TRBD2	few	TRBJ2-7	TGTGCCAGCAACATTCTAGCGGGGAGAGAGCAGTACTTC	CASNILAGREQYF
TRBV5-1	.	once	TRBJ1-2	TGCGCCAGCAGCTCTAACCCAGGTGCTTATGGCTACACCTTC	CASSSNPGAYGYTF
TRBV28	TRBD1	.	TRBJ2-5	TGTGCCAGCAGCCAAGGACAGGGGGGGACCCAGTACTTC	CASSQGQGGTQYF
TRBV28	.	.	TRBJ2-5	TGTGCCAGCAGCCTCCCGGCGGGGCTACAGACCCAGTACTTC	CASSLPAGLQTQYF
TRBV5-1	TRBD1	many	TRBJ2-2	TGCGCCAGCAGCCGGATAGGGACAGCGAACACCGGGGAGCTGTTTTTT	CASSRIGTANTGELFF
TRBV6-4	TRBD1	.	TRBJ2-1	TGTGCCAGCAGTCCACACGGGACAGGGCTCAATGAGCAGTTCTTC	CASSPHGTGLNEQFF
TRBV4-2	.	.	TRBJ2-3	TGTGCCAGCAGCCAAGATATCGAGCGGGGCACAGATACGCAGTATTTT	CASSQDIERGTDTQYF
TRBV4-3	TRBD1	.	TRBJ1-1	TGCGCCAGCAGCCAGACAGGGCTAATGAACACTGAAGCTTTCTTT	CASSQTGLMNTEAFF
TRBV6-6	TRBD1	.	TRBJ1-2	TGTGCCAGCAGGGGACAGGGGAGGCCTAACTATGGCTACACCTTC	CASRGQGRPNYGYTF
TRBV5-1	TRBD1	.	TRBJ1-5	TGCGCCAGTTCGACAGGGGAAGACCAGCCCCAGCATTTT	CASSTGEDQPQHF
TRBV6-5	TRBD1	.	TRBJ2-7	TGTGCCAGCAGAGGCGGACAGGGGACCTACGAGCAGTACTTC	CASRGGQGTYEQYF
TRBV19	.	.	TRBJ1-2	TGTGCCAGTAGTATTGACAAGATCTATGGCTACACCTTC	CASSIDKIYGYTF
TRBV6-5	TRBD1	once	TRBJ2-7	TGTGCCACCCGGTACGGGACAGGGGGCTACGAGCAGTACTTC	CATRYGTGGYEQYF
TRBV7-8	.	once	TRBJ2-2	TGTGCCAGCAGCTTAGACAGGGACAACACCGGGGAGCTGTTTTTT	CASSLDRDNTGELFF
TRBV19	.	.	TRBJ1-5	TGTGCCAGTAGTCCGGAACAGGGTTGGAGCAATCAGCCCCAGCATTTT	CASSPEQGWSNQPQHF
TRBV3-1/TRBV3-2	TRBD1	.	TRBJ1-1	TGTGCCAGCAGCCCCACGGACAGGCCGGGCACTGAAGCTTTCTTT	CASSPTDRPGTEAFF
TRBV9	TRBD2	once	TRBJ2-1	TGTGCCAGCAGCCTATCCCTCGAGACTAGCGGGACTTACAATGAGCAGTTCTTC	CASSLSLETSGTYNEQFF
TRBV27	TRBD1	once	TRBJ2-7	TGTGCCAGCCAATACTTTCCGGGACAGGTCTACGAGCAGTACTTC	CASQYFPGQVYEQYF
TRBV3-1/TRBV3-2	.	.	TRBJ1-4	TGTGCCAGCAGCCAAGATTGGGCAGGGGATTTTGTAACTAATGAAAAACTGTTTTTT	CASSQDWAGDFVTNEKLFF
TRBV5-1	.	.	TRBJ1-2	TGCGCCAGCAGCTTGAGGCAGGACGGGGGTAAGAGCTACACCTTC	CASSLRQDGGKSYTF
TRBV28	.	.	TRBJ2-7	TGTGCCAGCAGTTTATGGACACGGACCTACGAGCAGTACTTC	CASSLWTRTYEQYF
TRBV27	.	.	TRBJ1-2	TGTGCCAGCAGTTTAGCAGGTGCCCGGGGGGGCTACACCTTC	CASSLAGARGGYTF
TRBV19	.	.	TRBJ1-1	TGTGCCACGGCAGAACACGCCGGACTTAACACTGAAGCTTTCTTT	CATAEHAGLNTEAFF
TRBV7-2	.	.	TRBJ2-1	TGTGCCACCGGCTACAATGAGCAGTTCTTC	CATGYNEQFF
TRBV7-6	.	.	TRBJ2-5	TGTGCCAGCAGCTTAGCCAGACAAGAGACCCAGTACTTC	CASSLARQETQYF
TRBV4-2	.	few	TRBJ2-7	TGTGCCAGCAGCCAAACTAGCTCAGGCTCCTACGAGCAGTACTTC	CASSQTSSGSYEQYF
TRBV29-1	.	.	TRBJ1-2	TGCAGCGCCGGGGGGCGTTATGGCTACACCTTC	CSAGGRYGYTF
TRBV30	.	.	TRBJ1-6	TGTGCCTGGAGTGAAACAGGGTGGAATTCACCCCTCCACTTT	CAWSETGWNSPLHF
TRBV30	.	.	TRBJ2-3	TGTGCCTGGAGTGGAGGGAAGGCAGATACGCAGTATTTT	CAWSGGKADTQYF
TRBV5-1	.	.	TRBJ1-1	TGCGCCAGCAGCTCTACAGGGACCACTGAAGCTTTCTTT	CASSSTGTTEAFF
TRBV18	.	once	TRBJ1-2	TGTGCCAGCTCACCACTTCCCCTCTATGGCTACACCTTC	CASSPLPLYGYTF
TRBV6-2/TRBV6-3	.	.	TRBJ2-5	TGTGCCAGCAGTTACTCCGGGGGATGGCAAGAGACCCAGTACTTC	CASSYSGGWQETQYF
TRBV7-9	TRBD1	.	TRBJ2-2	TGTGCCAGCAGCTTATTGGGGACAGGGTTTGACACCGGGGAGCTGTTTTTT	CASSLLGTGFDTGELFF
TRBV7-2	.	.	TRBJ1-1	TGTGCCAGCACTGGTAACAGGCTGAACACTGAAGCTTTCTTT	CASTGNRLNTEAFF
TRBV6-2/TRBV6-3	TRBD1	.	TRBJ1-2	TGTGCCAGCAGTTACCCGGGACAGATCTATGGCTACACCTTC	CASSYPGQIYGYTF
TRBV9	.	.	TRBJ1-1	TGTGCCAGCAGCCCAGGCAGGGGCAGGACTGAAGCTTTCTTT	CASSPGRGRTEAFF
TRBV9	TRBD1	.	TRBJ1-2	TGTGCCAGCAGCCTCATACAGGGGAGAGGTGGCTACACCTTC	CASSLIQGRGGYTF
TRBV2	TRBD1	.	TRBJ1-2	TGTGCCAGCAGAGGAACAGGGGGCGCGAGGGGCTACACCTTC	CASRGTGGARGYTF
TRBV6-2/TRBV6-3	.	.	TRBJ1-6	TGTGCCAGCAGTACAACACCGGGACTGGGAGATTCACCCCTCCACTTT	CASSTTPGLGDSPLHF
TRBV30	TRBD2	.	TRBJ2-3	TGTGCCTGGAGAGGGTGGTCAACTGGGACTAGCGGGACAGATACGCAGTATTTT	CAWRGWSTGTSGTDTQYF
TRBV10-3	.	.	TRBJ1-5	TGTGCCATCTCGGGGAGCAATCAGCCCCAGCATTTT	CAISGSNQPQHF
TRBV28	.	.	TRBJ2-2	TGTGCCAGCAGTTTAAGCGGCACCGGGGAGCTGTTTTTT	CASSLSGTGELFF
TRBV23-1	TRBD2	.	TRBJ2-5	TGCGCCAGCAGTCCTATTCACATGACCGGACTAGCGGGGGGGCCCCCCCAAGAGACCCAGTACTTC	CASSPIHMTGLAGGPPQETQYF
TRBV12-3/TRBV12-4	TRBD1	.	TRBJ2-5	TGTGCCAGCAGTTTGGACAGGGTAGGGACCCAGTACTTC	CASSLDRVGTQYF
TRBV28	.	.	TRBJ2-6	TGTGCCAGCACCCTAGGGGGTCTCGGGGCCAACGTCCTGACTTTC	CASTLGGLGANVLTF
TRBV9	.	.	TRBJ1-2	TGTGCCAGCAGCGGAGGGGGTAGACTGCAAGCTAACTATGGCTACACCTTC	CASSGGGRLQANYGYTF
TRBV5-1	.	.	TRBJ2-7	TGCGCCAGCACTTCCCCCCAGTCCTACGAGCAGTACTTC	CASTSPQSYEQYF
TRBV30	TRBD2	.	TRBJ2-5	TGTGCCTGGAGTGTAGCCGGGGGGGCGGAGACCCAGTACTTC	CAWSVAGGAETQYF
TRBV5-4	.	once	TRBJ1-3	TGTGCCAGCAGCTTGGATTTAGCAGGGCCCTCTGGAAACACCATATATTTT	CASSLDLAGPSGNTIYF
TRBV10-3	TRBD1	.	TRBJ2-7	TGTGCCACCCTCCCCCGGCAGGGGGCTTACGAGCAGTACTTC	CATLPRQGAYEQYF
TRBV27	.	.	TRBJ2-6	TGTGCCAGCAGTTTATACCGGAGGCGGAGTAACTCTGGGGCCAACGTCCTGACTTTC	CASSLYRRRSNSGANVLTF
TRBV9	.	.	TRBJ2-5	TGTGCCAGCAGCGTAGGTTCAGGGCAAGAGACCCAGTACTTC	CASSVGSGQETQYF
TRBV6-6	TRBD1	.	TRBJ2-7	TGTGCCAGCAGTTTGGACAGGGGCCACGAGCAGTACTTC	CASSLDRGHEQYF
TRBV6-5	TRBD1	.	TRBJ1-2	TGTGCCAGCAGTCTACCGGGACAGGATGGCTACACCTTC	CASSLPGQDGYTF